This TCR beta chain derives from a study of cytomegalovirus exposure and HLA in healthy donors. In the PCR, 60 Vbeta and 13 Jbeta primers were used. Profiled with immunoSEQ multiplex PCR; TCRdb holds only in-frame clones, not every one. This table holds 110,000 to 150,000 clones, 60% to 80% found once. Study outcomes and limitations: Later analysis demonstrated an association between a missense DCLRE1C variant and TCR beta V- and J-gene trimming.

The CDR3 contains 18 residues. Germline V lookup: CDR1 SNHLY, CDR2 FYNNEI. V shed 3 bases and J 3 bases; nucleotides not matched to a gene: 16. This clone was counted only a few times. Its matching antigen is unknown. This clonotype originated in a male donor in good health and CMV-seronegative. V usage is TRBV2 and J usage is TRBJ2-7; 8 bases match TRBD2. The sample was PBMCs. CDR3 region: CASSDVVWGSGGGYEQYF. The CDR3 nucleotides read TGTGCCAGCAGTGACGTGGTCTGGGGAAGCGGGGGAGGCTACGAGCAGTACTTC. Based on the CDR3 plus reference TRBV2 and TRBJ2-7, the full variable domain is EPEVTQTPSHQVTQMGQEVILRCVPISNHLYFYWYRQILGQKVEFLVSFYNNEISEKSEIFDDQFSVERPDGSNFTLKIRSTKLEDSAMYFCASSDVVWGSGGGYEQYFGPGTRLTVT.